These 5 T cell receptor beta chains were all obtained from the same sample, sequenced in a study of OX40 agonist ivuxolimab in advanced cancers. Method: immunoSEQ multiplex PCR; TCRdb's copy keeps in-frame clones and lacks some. The sample records some 100,000 clones, around 86% being singletons. Sequences were derived from CD4+ or CD8+ T cells sorted from blood, sampled in a trial of the OX40 agonist ivuxolimab. The receptors shown here come from an adult with an advanced solid tumor such as melanoma, head and neck, liver or kidney cancer.

The gene calls are TRBV5-4 and TRBJ1-1; 11 nucleotides align to TRBD1. The CDR3 sequence is 17 residues long. Germline CDR1 reads SGHNT; CDR2 reads YYREEE (reference sequence). After removal of 5 bases from V and 0 bases from J, the junction contained 9 bases not matched to a gene. The CDR3 reads CASRATGTGGMNTEAFF. The CDR3, as DNA: TGTGCCAGCAGGGCGACCGGGACAGGGGGGATGAACACTGAAGCTTTCTTT.

This chain uses TRBV2 with TRBJ1-3; the match to TRBD1 covers 7 bases. Per the germline V gene, CDR1 is SNHLY and CDR2 is FYNNEI. The CDR3 covers 15 residues. V dropped 3 bases and J dropped 1; count of bases not matched to a gene: 3. DNA of the CDR3: TGTGCCAGCAGTGATACCAGGGGGTCTGGAAACACCATATATTTT. Residues: CASSDTRGSGNTIYF.

The chain recombines TRBV21-1 with TRBJ2-3; the table's D call of TRBD2 was not tested on the DNA. TRBV21-1 is classified as a pseudogene. CDR3 length equals 16 residues. CDR3 in DNA: TGTGCCAGCAGCACCAGGACGGGACTTAACACAGATACGCAGTATTTT. Its translation: CASSTRTGLNTDTQYF.

This chain connects TRBV7-2 to TRBJ2-7; 8 bases are a match to TRBD2. V trimming: 2 bases; J trimming: 7 bases; junction bases outside the gene matches: 7. CDR3 size: 14 residues. Germline assignment: CDR1 SGHTA and CDR2 FQGNSA. The CDR3: CASSLRSGSGEQYF. DNA of the CDR3: TGTGCCAGCAGCTTACGAAGCGGGAGTGGGGAGCAGTACTTC.

J is TRBJ2-7 and V is TRBV19; tentatively, D is TRBD2 (5 bases). CDR3 length: 14 residues. Germline V CDR1 and CDR2: LNHDA, SQIVND (reference sequence). V lost 5 bases to trimming and J lost 3 bases, with 14 bases between them. The CDR3 DNA follows: TGTGCCAGTAGTGATCCGGGAACACACTACGAGCAGTACTTC. Encoded protein: CASSDPGTHYEQYF. The variable domain in full, completed from reference TRBV19 and TRBJ2-7, reads DGGITQSPKYLFRKEGQNVTLSCEQNLNHDAMYWYRQDPGQGLRLIYYSQIVNDFQKGDIAEGYSVSREKKESFPLTVTSAQKNPTAFYLCASSDPGTHYEQYFGPGTRLTVT.